A single sample is the source of the 28 T cell receptor beta chains below, sequenced in a study of T cell repertoires in cytomegalovirus infection. Using its own MiXCR run on the reads, TCRdb lists one record per CDR3 protein. The table has under 350,000 distinct CDR3 sequences, 9.5% seen once. Sample: PBMCs. All receptors derive from a human donor in good health (CMV status not recorded). Some clones in this sample may be carry-over from other donors' samples.

This chain uses TRBV5-6 with TRBJ2-7; D ambiguous. There are 12 residues in the CDR3. Germline V gene data show CDR1 as SGHDT and CDR2 as YYEEEE. The V and J ends lost 0 bases and 5 bases respectively, with 6 bases between them. The CDR3 DNA reads TGTGCCAGCAGCTTGGAGGCGGACGAGCAGTACTTC. Encoded protein: CASSLEADEQYF.

The chain is built from TRBV27 and TRBJ2-7; 7 bases fit TRBD1. With V trimmed by 5 bases and J by 0 bases, 7 bases remained unmatched. There are 15 residues in the CDR3. Per germline, CDR1 MNHEY and CDR2 SMNVEV (reference sequence). The CDR3 nucleotides are TGTGCCAGCAGTCCCTACAGGGGAAGCTCCTACGAGCAGTACTTC. This encodes CASSPYRGSSYEQYF.

The chain couples TRBV28 to TRBJ1-5; no reliable D call. Between the trimmed V and J ends, which lost 3 bases and 11 bases, there was a span of 17 bases. The CDR3 extends over 14 amino acids. CDR1 is MDHEN, CDR2 SYDVKM, per germline. The CDR3 sequence is CASSLSEVGRSQHF. The CDR3 DNA is TGTGCCAGCAGTTTGTCAGAGGTGGGCCGGTCCCAGCATTTT.

This clonotype was observed a handful of times. CDR3 residues: CASSMGTAPYEQYF. The CDR3 nucleotides are TGTGCCAGTAGTATGGGGACAGCCCCCTACGAGCAGTACTTC. The chain is built from TRBV19 and TRBJ2-7, with TRBD1 matching over 7 bases. Germline V CDR1 and CDR2: LNHDA, SQIVND (reference sequence). The CDR3 extends over 14 amino acids. V lost 3 bases and J lost 2; bases outside the gene matches: 4.

As for this clonotype: The junction departs from germline at one end; a sequencing error may be responsible. The chain couples TRBV4-1 to TRBJ2-5; TRBD1 or TRBD2 may be the D gene (5 bases each). This CDR3 has 16 amino acids. CDR1 is MGHRA, CDR2 YSYEKL, per germline. The CDR3 reads CASSPEQGTSQETQYF. The CDR3 bases are TGTGCCAGCAGCCCAGAACAAGGGACCTCGCAAGAGACCCAGTACTTC.

J is TRBJ1-2 and V is TRBV2; no clear D gene. Germline V gives CDR1 SNHLY, CDR2 FYNNEI. The CDR3 has 13 residues. The ends were cut back, 7 bases at V and 1 base at J, with 10 bases in the middle. The CDR3 protein is CASKAGNNYGYTF. CDR3 nucleotides: TGTGCCAGCAAGGCGGGGAATAACTATGGCTACACCTTC.

The CDR3 nucleotides read TGTGCCACCAGTGGGGACAGTTCTACAAGGGGACAGTTCTTC. Its translation: CATSGDSSTRGQFF. The chain links TRBV24-1 to TRBJ2-1; 7 nucleotides agree with TRBD1. The CDR3 consists of 14 residues. V lost 5 bases to trimming and J lost 13 bases; unmatched junction nucleotides: 13. Germline V gene lookup returns CDR1 KGHDR and CDR2 SFDVKD.

This clonotype was counted only a few times. The chain is built from TRBV7-9 and TRBJ2-3; D is perhaps TRBD2 (5 bases). The CDR3 has 16 amino acids. Looked up from germline, CDR1 is SEHNR and CDR2 is FQNEAQ (reference sequence). Between the trimmed V and J ends, which lost 2 bases and 2 bases, there was a span of 14 bases. The CDR3 DNA is TGTGCCAGCAGCTTAAAGGCTAGCACTTCCACAGATACGCAGTATTTT. As protein: CASSLKASTSTDTQYF.

The rearrangement uses TRBV6-1 and TRBJ2-1; D gene ambiguous. This CDR3 region has 16 residues. Trimming took 8 bases from V and 5 from J, leaving 22 bases between them. From germline, CDR1 is MNHNS and CDR2 SASEGT. The CDR3 DNA reads as TGTGCCAGCCGCTCCTGGGCCAGAGGTCTAAACAATGAGCAGTTCTTC. This sequence encodes CASRSWARGLNNEQFF.

A few counts support this clonotype. V usage is TRBV6-1 and J usage is TRBJ1-1; the D is unclear. Germline loops: CDR1 MNHNS, CDR2 SASEGT. This CDR3 spans 13 amino acids. V shed 6 bases and J shed 13 bases, with 21 bases lying between them. The CDR3 bases are TGTGCCAGCAGGCTCGAAAGCCTAAGCTTTGTTTTCTTT. This translates into CASRLESLSFVFF.

Here the CDR3 reads CASSTDRGGYDTQYF. CDR3 sequence (DNA): TGTGCCAGCAGCACGGACAGGGGGGGATACGATACGCAGTATTTT. The chain joins TRBV7-9 to TRBJ2-3, with TRBD1 matching over 10 bases. Losses at the gene ends were 5 bases for V and 6 bases for J; bases not matched to a gene: 8. Germline values: CDR1 SEHNR, CDR2 FQNEAQ (reference sequence). The CDR3 has 15 amino acids.

In this sample, this clonotype turned up many times. This chain connects TRBV7-6 to TRBJ1-1, with TRBD1 matching 12 bases. Germline-derived CDR1 and CDR2 are SGHVS and FNYEAQ. J was trimmed by 4 bases and V by 3 bases; bases with no gene match: 9. The CDR3 runs to 17 residues. CDR3: CASSLGTGGAGGTEAFF. CDR3 nucleotide sequence: TGTGCCAGCAGCTTGGGGACAGGGGGCGCAGGGGGCACTGAAGCTTTCTTT.

This clonotype was detected ten times or more. The chain links TRBV7-2 to TRBJ2-3, with D possibly being TRBD1 (6 bases). V dropped 4 bases and J dropped 0 bases, with 11 bases sitting between them. Germline lookup yields CDR1 SGHTA and CDR2 FQGNSA. The CDR3 spans 15 residues. For the CDR3, the DNA is TGTGCCAGCAGCTACAGGGTAGGAAGCACAGATACGCAGTATTTT. Translation gives CASSYRVGSTDTQYF.

At least ten counts were recorded for this clonotype. The chain recombines TRBV7-2 with TRBJ2-7; possible D gene TRBD1, 6 bases. With 2 bases removed from V and 1 base from J, the gap between germline ends came to 12 bases. This CDR3 comprises 15 residues. Germline V gene lookup returns CDR1 SGHTA and CDR2 FQGNSA. In nucleotides, the CDR3 is TGTGCCAGCAGCTTAAATTCGGGACAATCCTACGAGCAGTACTTC. It is translated as CASSLNSGQSYEQYF.

This clonotype has ten or more counts. The chain links TRBV6-5 to TRBJ2-1; D possibly corresponds to TRBD2 (5 bases). The V and J ends lost 6 bases and 8 bases respectively, with 20 bases between them. CDR1 is MNHEY, CDR2 SVGAGI, per germline. The CDR3 has 15 amino acids. CDR3 residues: CASSPLTGKAHEQFF. The CDR3 DNA is TGTGCCAGCAGCCCCTTGACGGGGAAGGCTCATGAGCAGTTCTTC.

CDR3 sequence (DNA): TGCAGTGCTAGAGTTCTACTAGCGGGGGGGAACTCCTACAATGAGCAGTTCTTC. It specifies CSARVLLAGGNSYNEQFF. The V call is TRBV20-1, the J call TRBJ2-1; 13 bases fit TRBD2. Trimming cost V 1 base and J 0 bases; bases outside gene matches: 6. The CDR3 is made up of 18 amino acids. CDR1 DFQATT and CDR2 SNEGSKA come from the germline V gene (reference sequence).

This clonotype was seen a handful of times. The J gene is TRBJ2-1, the V gene TRBV28; 12 bases fit TRBD2. Trimming removed 9 bases from V and 6 bases from J; junction bases left unmatched: 6. There are 14 residues in the CDR3. Germline-derived CDR1 and CDR2 are MDHEN and SYDVKM. Written as DNA, the CDR3 is TGTGCCAGTCGGACTAGCGGGAACATCAATGAGCAGTTCTTC. The encoded protein is CASRTSGNINEQFF.

This clonotype was detected many times. DNA for the CDR3: TGTGCCAGCAGCCCACGACGCGGGAGCCACGAGCAGTACTTC. This encodes CASSPRRGSHEQYF. The J gene is TRBJ2-7, the V gene TRBV7-6; 7 bases are a match to TRBD2. Looked up from germline, CDR1 is SGHVS and CDR2 is FNYEAQ. The CDR3 extends over 14 amino acids. The J segment lost 5 bases and the V segment lost 5 bases, leaving 9 bases of the junction unmatched.

This clonotype has at least ten counts. V is TRBV2 and J is TRBJ1-2, with D possibly matching TRBD1 (5 bases). The CDR3 length is 13 residues. CDR1 and CDR2 (germline): SNHLY, FYNNEI. V was cut by 2 bases and J by 6 bases, with 10 bases left in between. The CDR3 region has the DNA TGTGCCAGCAGTGAACGGGCAGGGAATGGCTACACCTTC. This codes for CASSERAGNGYTF.

This clonotype was recorded a few times. V usage is TRBV12-3 or TRBV12-4 and J usage is TRBJ2-7; TRBD1 is a possible D gene (6 bases). V shed 6 bases and J shed 4 bases, with 13 bases lying between them. The CDR3 has 13 residues. The CDR3 reads CASRSGTIYEQYF. CDR3 nucleotides: TGTGCCAGCAGGTCCGGGACAATTTACGAGCAGTACTTC.

This clonotype has at least ten counts. The CDR3 sequence: CASRGASGKLFF. CDR3 nucleotide sequence: TGTGCCAGCAGAGGGGCGTCTGGAAAACTGTTTTTT. This chain uses TRBV7-6 with TRBJ1-4, with a possible D match to TRBD1 (5 bases). The CDR3 totals 12 residues. Per germline, CDR1 SGHVS and CDR2 FNYEAQ. Between the trimmed V and J ends, which lost 6 bases and 10 bases, there was a span of 12 bases.

The sample holds a few counts of this clonotype. This rearrangement joins TRBV19 to TRBJ1-5; D might be TRBD1 (6 bases). The CDR3 length is 14 residues. The V gene lost 4 bases and the J gene lost 2 bases, with 9 bases spanning the gap. CDR1 is LNHDA and CDR2 is SQIVND in the germline V gene (reference sequence). CDR3 nucleotides: TGTGCCAGTAGTACGGACAGTCGCAATCAGCCCCAGCATTTT. Amino acid sequence: CASSTDSRNQPQHF.

This clonotype was detected ten times or more. The chain links TRBV7-2 to TRBJ2-3; D gene ambiguous. Trimming removed 2 bases at V and 4 bases at J, with 10 bases between. From germline, CDR1 is SGHTA and CDR2 FQGNSA. The CDR3 is 14 residues long. CDR3 DNA: TGTGCCAGCAGCTTACGTTACGACGCAGATACGCAGTATTTT. This gives the protein CASSLRYDADTQYF.

This clonotype occurred many times. The rearrangement links TRBV12-3 or TRBV12-4 to TRBJ2-7, with D unresolved. V was shortened by 2 bases and J by 4 bases, with 12 bases between the two germline ends. There are 14 residues in the CDR3. CDR3 loop: CASSLLPAKYEQYF. CDR3 sequence (DNA): TGTGCCAGCAGTTTACTGCCGGCCAAGTACGAGCAGTACTTC.

V is TRBV18 and J is TRBJ2-7, with a weak D call TRBD1 (5 bases). CDR3 length equals 11 residues. Germline loops: CDR1 KGHSH, CDR2 LQKENI. Deletions cut 2 bases from V and 7 bases from J, with 6 bases between. The CDR3 DNA is TGTGCCAGCTCACCAGGGGCGGAGCAGTACTTC. The encoded protein is CASSPGAEQYF.

This clonotype was picked up many times. The chain joins TRBV6-2 or TRBV6-3 to TRBJ2-4, with D maybe TRBD1 (5 bases). CDR1 and CDR2 (germline): MNHEY, SVGEGT. V was cut by 5 bases and J by 1 base, with 15 bases left in between. CDR3 length: 16 residues. CDR3 DNA: TGTGCCAGCAGTCCAACCGACCCAGGGGCCAAAAACATTCAGTACTTC. Protein product: CASSPTDPGAKNIQYF.

With regard to this clonotype: A much larger clone is a single base away; this may be a read error. This sequence joins TRBV7-3 and TRBJ2-7; D not certain. The germline V gene has CDR1 SGHTA and CDR2 FQGTGA. CDR3 length equals 12 residues. The ends were cut back, 5 bases at V and 0 bases at J, with 5 bases in the middle. This CDR3 reads CASSDVSYEQYF. In DNA form, the CDR3 reads TGTGCCAGCAGCGACGTCTCCTACGAGCAGTACTTC.

The chain has TRBV7-2 and TRBJ2-5; no firm D call. Trimming stripped 2 bases from V and 1 base from J, with 5 bases between. The CDR3 is made up of 13 amino acids. Germline V CDR1 and CDR2: SGHTA, FQGNSA. The CDR3 coding sequence is TGTGCCAGCAGCTTAAACTTCCAAGAGACCCAGTACTTC. Its translation is CASSLNFQETQYF.